Detailed here is one T cell receptor beta chain. The validation cohort, a group of over a hundred subjects, included the donors and was separate from the approximately 680-subject first cohort. The data stem from a study of cytomegalovirus exposure and HLA in healthy donors. Profiled with immunoSEQ multiplex PCR; TCRdb holds only in-frame clones, not every one. This table has 150,000 to 200,000 clones, approximately 80% appearing once. The CDR3 has 12 residues. Germline CDR1 SQVTM, CDR2 ANQGSEA. V shed 6 bases, J shed 7 bases, and the junction held 3 bases outside the gene matches. The sample comprised PBMCs. The clonotype originates from a woman aged 25 to 39 in good health and CMV-seropositive. V and J are TRBV29-1 and TRBJ1-5, with 10 bases aligning to TRBD1. The CDR3 DNA follows: TGCAGCGTGGGACAGGGGCGCCAGCCCCAGCATTTT. Residues: CSVGQGRQPQHF. The full variable domain, in which reference TRBV29-1 and TRBJ1-5 provide the parts outside the CDR3, is SAVISQKPSRDICQRGTSLTIQCQVDSQVTMMFWYRQQPGQSLTLIATANQGSEATYESGFVIDKFPISRPNLTFSTLTVSNMSPEDSSIYLCSVGQGRQPQHFGDGTRLSIL.